This is a list of T cell receptor beta chains from one sample in a study of neurological immune-mediated disorders. MiXCR was run by TCRdb on the 5' RACE reads, yielding one entry per CDR3 protein. This sample has over 55,000 distinct CDR3 sequences, with about 10% found just once. Sequencing was done on a sample of PBMCs. These receptors originate from a male donor with HTLV-1-associated myelopathy (HAM/TSP). The CDR3 runs from the conserved cysteine through the conserved F or W. Each record gives: clone size, J gene, V gene, D gene, CDR3 length, CDR3 protein, CDR3 DNA. A D gene is named only where the DNA matches it firmly. The size entry is marked missing in some rows and otherwise reads once, few, many or a size class.

clone size: many
J gene: TRBJ2-7
V gene: TRBV11-2
D gene: TRBD1
CDR3 length: 14
CDR3 protein: CASSLDPGGGEQYF
CDR3 DNA: TGTGCCAGCAGCTTAGATCCAGGGGGCGGTGAGCAGTACTTC

clone size: many
J gene: TRBJ1-2
V gene: TRBV7-8
D gene: .
CDR3 length: 13
CDR3 protein: CASSLDRTDGYTF
CDR3 DNA: TGTGCCAGCAGCTTAGATAGGACGGATGGCTACACCTTC

clone size: many
J gene: TRBJ2-1
V gene: TRBV7-9
D gene: .
CDR3 length: 11
CDR3 protein: CASGQVDEQFF
CDR3 DNA: TGTGCCAGCGGGCAGGTCGATGAGCAGTTCTTC

clone size: many
J gene: TRBJ1-1
V gene: TRBV12-3/TRBV12-4
D gene: TRBD1
CDR3 length: 16
CDR3 protein: CASSPPRQGGNTEAFF
CDR3 DNA: TGTGCCAGCAGTCCGCCCCGACAGGGGGGTAACACTGAAGCTTTCTTT

clone size: many
J gene: TRBJ2-5
V gene: TRBV29-1
D gene: .
CDR3 length: 12
CDR3 protein: CSVLTGKETQYF
CDR3 DNA: TGCAGCGTCCTGACAGGAAAAGAGACCCAGTACTTC

clone size: many
J gene: TRBJ1-2
V gene: TRBV20-1
D gene: .
CDR3 length: 12
CDR3 protein: CSARGGLYGYTF
CDR3 DNA: TGCAGTGCTAGAGGGGGCCTCTATGGCTACACCTTC

clone size: .
J gene: TRBJ2-1
V gene: TRBV5-1
D gene: .
CDR3 length: 13
CDR3 protein: CASSLASAVEQFF
CDR3 DNA: TGCGCCAGCAGCTTGGCCTCCGCGGTTGAGCAGTTCTTC

clone size: many
J gene: TRBJ2-7
V gene: TRBV7-2
D gene: TRBD1
CDR3 length: 12
CDR3 protein: CASSGTAYEQYF
CDR3 DNA: TGTGCCAGCTCCGGGACAGCTTACGAGCAGTACTTC

clone size: many
J gene: TRBJ2-7
V gene: TRBV5-5
D gene: TRBD1
CDR3 length: 14
CDR3 protein: CASSLGDSTYEQYF
CDR3 DNA: TGTGCCAGCAGCCTGGGGGACAGTACCTACGAGCAGTACTTC

clone size: many
J gene: TRBJ1-5
V gene: TRBV20-1
D gene: TRBD1
CDR3 length: 16
CDR3 protein: CSALRTGRDSNQPQHF
CDR3 DNA: TGCAGTGCATTAAGGACAGGGAGGGATAGCAATCAGCCCCAGCATTTT

clone size: .
J gene: TRBJ1-6
V gene: TRBV3-1
D gene: .
CDR3 length: 16
CDR3 protein: CASSQVETGYNSPLHF
CDR3 DNA: TGTGCCAGCAGCCAAGTCGAGACGGGCTATAATTCACCCCTCCACTTT

clone size: many
J gene: TRBJ2-3
V gene: TRBV4-3
D gene: TRBD2
CDR3 length: 16
CDR3 protein: CASSQVSGGPTDTQYF
CDR3 DNA: TGCGCCAGCAGCCAAGTTAGCGGGGGTCCCACAGATACGCAGTATTTT

clone size: many
J gene: TRBJ2-3
V gene: TRBV5-1
D gene: TRBD1
CDR3 length: 12
CDR3 protein: CASGQVRDTQYF
CDR3 DNA: TGCGCCAGCGGACAGGTCAGAGATACGCAGTATTTT

clone size: medium-sized
J gene: TRBJ1-2
V gene: TRBV29-1
D gene: TRBD1
CDR3 length: 14
CDR3 protein: CSVISGGRGEGYTF
CDR3 DNA: TGCAGCGTGATATCAGGGGGAAGGGGTGAAGGCTACACCTTC

clone size: many
J gene: TRBJ2-1
V gene: TRBV24-1
D gene: TRBD2
CDR3 length: 16
CDR3 protein: CATSDPKRGGWNEQFF
CDR3 DNA: TGTGCCACCAGTGACCCTAAGCGGGGGGGGTGGAATGAGCAGTTCTTC

clone size: .
J gene: TRBJ2-6
V gene: TRBV12-3/TRBV12-4
D gene: .
CDR3 length: 16
CDR3 protein: CASTIHGNSGANVLTF
CDR3 DNA: TGTGCCAGCACCATACACGGGAACTCTGGGGCCAACGTCCTGACTTTC

clone size: .
J gene: TRBJ2-7
V gene: TRBV5-4
D gene: .
CDR3 length: 14
CDR3 protein: CAKSLGTREYEQYF
CDR3 DNA: TGTGCCAAAAGCTTGGGGACGAGAGAGTACGAGCAGTACTTC

clone size: many
J gene: TRBJ1-2
V gene: TRBV6-5
D gene: .
CDR3 length: 14
CDR3 protein: CASSRDMSYYGYTF
CDR3 DNA: TGTGCCAGCAGTAGGGACATGTCATACTATGGCTACACCTTC

clone size: many
J gene: TRBJ2-2
V gene: TRBV7-9
D gene: .
CDR3 length: 13
CDR3 protein: CASSFQGFGELFF
CDR3 DNA: TGTGCCAGCAGCTTCCAGGGGTTCGGGGAGCTGTTTTTT

clone size: many
J gene: TRBJ2-1
V gene: TRBV12-3/TRBV12-4
D gene: .
CDR3 length: 14
CDR3 protein: CASSLGTFHNEQFF
CDR3 DNA: TGTGCCAGCAGTTTGGGGACCTTTCACAATGAGCAGTTCTTC

clone size: .
J gene: TRBJ1-5
V gene: TRBV18
D gene: .
CDR3 length: 14
CDR3 protein: CAGSPGVGDQPQHF
CDR3 DNA: TGTGCAGGCTCACCAGGGGTGGGCGATCAGCCCCAGCATTTT

clone size: few
J gene: TRBJ1-6
V gene: TRBV20-1
D gene: .
CDR3 length: 15
CDR3 protein: CSAIRTHSYNSPLHF
CDR3 DNA: TGCAGTGCTATACGCACACACTCCTATAATTCACCCCTCCACTTT

clone size: many
J gene: TRBJ1-1
V gene: TRBV24-1
D gene: .
CDR3 length: 11
CDR3 protein: CATRMGTEAFF
CDR3 DNA: TGTGCCACCAGGATGGGTACTGAAGCTTTCTTT

clone size: many
J gene: TRBJ2-5
V gene: TRBV12-3/TRBV12-4
D gene: .
CDR3 length: 11
CDR3 protein: CASSPKETQYF
CDR3 DNA: TGTGCCAGCAGCCCAAAAGAGACCCAGTACTTC

clone size: many
J gene: TRBJ1-1
V gene: TRBV20-1
D gene: .
CDR3 length: 12
CDR3 protein: CSAPGDYTEAFF
CDR3 DNA: TGCAGTGCCCCAGGGGATTACACTGAAGCTTTCTTT

clone size: many
J gene: TRBJ2-2
V gene: TRBV5-5
D gene: .
CDR3 length: 13
CDR3 protein: CASSSGTPGELFF
CDR3 DNA: TGTGCCAGCAGCTCGGGGACCCCCGGGGAGCTGTTTTTT

clone size: many
J gene: TRBJ2-7
V gene: TRBV7-2
D gene: TRBD2
CDR3 length: 17
CDR3 protein: CASSFDSTSGRSYEQYF
CDR3 DNA: TGTGCCAGCAGCTTTGATTCGACTAGCGGGCGTTCCTACGAGCAGTACTTC

clone size: many
J gene: TRBJ2-7
V gene: TRBV5-1
D gene: .
CDR3 length: 12
CDR3 protein: CASSLEGYEQYF
CDR3 DNA: TGCGCCAGCAGCTTGGAGGGGTACGAGCAGTACTTC

clone size: many
J gene: TRBJ2-7
V gene: TRBV28
D gene: .
CDR3 length: 13
CDR3 protein: CASSPPGTHGQYF
CDR3 DNA: TGTGCCAGCAGTCCTCCCGGGACGCACGGGCAGTACTTC

clone size: many
J gene: TRBJ1-2
V gene: TRBV7-6
D gene: .
CDR3 length: 14
CDR3 protein: CASSLGGADYGYTF
CDR3 DNA: TGTGCCAGCAGCTTAGGAGGGGCGGACTATGGCTACACCTTC

clone size: many
J gene: TRBJ1-3
V gene: TRBV15
D gene: .
CDR3 length: 16
CDR3 protein: CATSRDLGGPGNTIYF
CDR3 DNA: TGTGCCACCAGCAGAGATTTGGGAGGGCCTGGAAACACCATATATTTT

clone size: many
J gene: TRBJ2-1
V gene: TRBV7-2
D gene: TRBD2
CDR3 length: 16
CDR3 protein: CASSLAGTSGNNEQFF
CDR3 DNA: TGTGCCAGCAGCTTAGCAGGAACTAGCGGCAACAATGAGCAGTTCTTC

clone size: few
J gene: TRBJ1-2
V gene: TRBV18
D gene: TRBD1
CDR3 length: 14
CDR3 protein: CASSPRDRGYGYTF
CDR3 DNA: TGTGCCAGCTCACCGAGGGACAGGGGCTATGGCTACACCTTC

clone size: many
J gene: TRBJ2-1
V gene: TRBV7-6
D gene: TRBD2
CDR3 length: 15
CDR3 protein: CASSFTSGGLNEQFF
CDR3 DNA: TGTGCCAGCAGCTTCACTAGCGGGGGCCTCAATGAGCAGTTCTTC

clone size: many
J gene: TRBJ1-4
V gene: TRBV6-6
D gene: .
CDR3 length: 15
CDR3 protein: CASSYAETTNEKLFF
CDR3 DNA: TGTGCCAGCAGTTATGCGGAAACAACTAATGAAAAACTGTTTTTT

clone size: many
J gene: TRBJ2-3
V gene: TRBV7-6
D gene: TRBD2
CDR3 length: 16
CDR3 protein: CASSLELAGGRDTQYF
CDR3 DNA: TGTGCCAGCAGCTTAGAACTAGCGGGGGGGCGGGATACGCAGTATTTT

clone size: many
J gene: TRBJ1-5
V gene: TRBV12-3/TRBV12-4
D gene: .
CDR3 length: 15
CDR3 protein: CASSWGSDGNQPQHF
CDR3 DNA: TGTGCCAGCAGTTGGGGCAGTGATGGCAATCAGCCCCAGCATTTT

clone size: many
J gene: TRBJ2-1
V gene: TRBV20-1
D gene: .
CDR3 length: 16
CDR3 protein: CSAVPGVSGRYNEQFF
CDR3 DNA: TGCAGTGCCGTCCCCGGGGTAAGCGGAAGATACAATGAGCAGTTCTTC

clone size: many
J gene: TRBJ2-7
V gene: TRBV7-2
D gene: TRBD2
CDR3 length: 14
CDR3 protein: CASSESGGAFEQYF
CDR3 DNA: TGTGCCAGCAGCGAAAGCGGGGGGGCATTCGAGCAGTACTTC

clone size: many
J gene: TRBJ2-1
V gene: TRBV14
D gene: .
CDR3 length: 14
CDR3 protein: CASSHVVTDREQFF
CDR3 DNA: TGTGCCAGCAGCCACGTCGTGACCGACCGAGAGCAGTTCTTC

clone size: many
J gene: TRBJ1-6
V gene: TRBV7-2
D gene: TRBD1
CDR3 length: 14
CDR3 protein: CASSPGTENSPLHF
CDR3 DNA: TGTGCCAGCAGCCCAGGGACAGAGAATTCACCCCTCCACTTT

clone size: few
J gene: TRBJ2-1
V gene: TRBV19
D gene: .
CDR3 length: 11
CDR3 protein: CASVREGEQFF
CDR3 DNA: TGTGCCAGCGTCAGAGAAGGTGAGCAGTTCTTC

clone size: few
J gene: TRBJ2-7
V gene: TRBV20-1
D gene: TRBD1
CDR3 length: 12
CDR3 protein: CSGGQGNYEQYF
CDR3 DNA: TGCAGTGGAGGACAGGGGAACTACGAGCAGTACTTC

clone size: many
J gene: TRBJ2-7
V gene: TRBV5-1
D gene: TRBD1
CDR3 length: 15
CDR3 protein: CASSQPDRGSYEQYF
CDR3 DNA: TGCGCCAGCAGCCAACCGGACAGGGGGTCGTACGAGCAGTACTTC

clone size: many
J gene: TRBJ2-5
V gene: TRBV18
D gene: .
CDR3 length: 14
CDR3 protein: CASSPDRSRETQYF
CDR3 DNA: TGTGCCAGCTCACCGGACAGATCCCGGGAGACCCAGTACTTC